These 18 T cell receptor beta chains share one sample of origin, sequenced in a study of T cell responses to AZD1222 COVID-19 vaccine (dated by TCRdb to 2020 to 2023). The receptor library was made with the immunoSEQ multiplex PCR assay. TCRdb mirrors the immuneACCESS table, restricted to in-frame sequences. Some clones are absent from its copies; in checked studies, under half trace to an unresolved V gene, and the reason for the others is unknown. The table for this sample lists more than 95,000 clones; about nine tenths of them were counted only once. Together, the top ten hold 35% to 50% of the sample. According to the study, the label for this sample's time point signals: baseline before first vaccination. The source material was peripheral blood, sampled on day 0 of AZD1222 vaccination. Receptors were obtained from an adult in good health.

The V and J genes are TRBV28 and TRBJ2-3; 10 bases are shared with TRBD1. CDR1 and CDR2 (germline): MDHEN, SYDVKM. The CDR3 runs to 16 residues. V trimming: 5 bases; J trimming: 1 base; junction bases outside the gene matches: 6. CDR3 residues: CASSPGTGVGTDTQYF. The CDR3 DNA reads TGTGCCAGCAGTCCGGGGACAGGGGTGGGCACAGATACGCAGTATTTT.

The chain joins TRBV18 to TRBJ1-5; a weak D match, TRBD1 (5 bases). There are 15 residues in the CDR3. Deletions cut 0 bases from V and 5 bases from J, with 11 bases between. In germline, CDR1 is KGHSH, CDR2 LQKENI. CDR3 region: CASSPPGRGDQPQHF. The CDR3 region has the DNA TGTGCCAGCTCACCACCGGGGCGGGGGGATCAGCCCCAGCATTTT.

The sample holds one count of this clone. This chain connects TRBV12-3 or TRBV12-4 to TRBJ2-5; D is ambiguous. This CDR3 spans 12 amino acids. The V end was cut by 5 bases, the J end by 4 bases, with 8 bases between. CDR3 amino acids: CASSLSPETQYF. DNA for the CDR3: TGTGCCAGCAGTCTCTCTCCAGAGACCCAGTACTTC.

The chain carries TRBV27 and TRBJ1-4, with 8 bases identical to TRBD1. The CDR3 totals 16 residues. Germline V lookup: CDR1 MNHEY, CDR2 SMNVEV (reference sequence). V shed 4 bases and J 0 bases; nucleotides not matched to a gene: 4. CDR3 loop: CASSSGQASTNEKLFF. CDR3 nucleotide sequence: TGTGCCAGCAGTTCGGGACAGGCTTCAACTAATGAAAAACTGTTTTTT.

The chain's CDR3 is CASSLKGAYGYTF. DNA of the CDR3: TGTGCCAGCAGCTTGAAGGGGGCATATGGCTACACCTTC. J is TRBJ1-2 and V is TRBV5-4, with 7 bases aligning to TRBD1. J was trimmed by 5 bases and V by 1 base; bases with no gene match: 2. CDR1 and CDR2 from the germline V gene are SGHNT and YYREEE (reference sequence). This CDR3 is built from 13 residues.

The rearrangement joins TRBV10-2 to TRBJ2-7, with 7 bases identical to TRBD2. Germline-derived CDR1 and CDR2 are WSHSY and SAAADI. V lost 0 bases, J lost 7 bases, and 6 bases stayed unmatched. The CDR3 totals 14 residues. The CDR3 protein is CASSESQGGSEQYF. The DNA of the CDR3 is TGCGCCAGCAGTGAGTCGCAGGGAGGGAGTGAGCAGTACTTC.

The chain couples TRBV30 to TRBJ2-7; D might be TRBD1 or TRBD2, each matching 7 bases. The CDR3 length is 14 residues. Germline values: CDR1 GTSNPN, CDR2 SVGIG (reference sequence). Trimming cost V 3 bases and J 4 bases, with 16 bases left between them. DNA for the CDR3: TGTGCCTGGAGCAGGGGGGGGGCAATGTACGAGCAGTACTTC. Its translation: CAWSRGGAMYEQYF.

The chain is built from TRBV11-2 and TRBJ2-5; TRBD1 agrees at 9 bases. CDR3 length: 15 residues. Germline V CDR1 and CDR2: SGHAT, FQNNGV. Unmatched junction bases numbered 12, after V lost 6 bases and J lost 7 bases. CDR3 in amino acids: CASRPGTGQLATQYF. For the CDR3, the DNA is TGTGCCAGCAGGCCCGGGACAGGGCAGTTGGCGACCCAGTACTTC.

The count of this clone is one. The rearrangement uses TRBV4-1 and TRBJ2-1, with D unresolved. Germline CDR1 is MGHRA and CDR2 is YSYEKL. The V and J ends lost 1 base and 1 base respectively, with 8 bases between them. The CDR3 contains 15 residues. The CDR3 bases are TGCGCCAGCAGCCAAGGGGGTGGATCCTACAATGAGCAGTTCTTC. Residues: CASSQGGGSYNEQFF.

This clone was detected only once. The chain is built from TRBV2 and TRBJ2-3, with D maybe TRBD2 (6 bases). In germline, CDR1 is SNHLY, CDR2 FYNNEI. With 7 bases removed from V and 6 bases from J, the gap between germline ends came to 23 bases. The CDR3 spans 16 residues. The CDR3 reads CASNELTGDWMDTQYF. The CDR3 coding sequence is TGTGCCAGCAACGAACTGACGGGGGACTGGATGGATACGCAGTATTTT. Variable domain in full (rest from reference TRBV2 and TRBJ2-3): EPEVTQTPSHQVTQMGQEVILRCVPISNHLYFYWYRQILGQKVEFLVSFYNNEISEKSEIFDDQFSVERPDGSNFTLKIRSTKLEDSAMYFCASNELTGDWMDTQYFGPGTRLTVL.

This chain uses TRBV18 with TRBJ1-3; D unclear. The V and J ends lost 4 bases and 2 bases respectively, with 12 bases between them. The CDR3 extends over 15 amino acids. Germline CDR1 and CDR2: KGHSH and LQKENI. CDR3 residues: CASSLDPPPGNTIYF. The CDR3 nucleotides are TGTGCCAGCTCACTGGACCCCCCACCTGGAAACACCATATATTTT. Variable domain in full (rest from reference TRBV18 and TRBJ1-3): NAGVMQNPRHLVRRRGQEARLRCSPMKGHSHVYWYRQLPEEGLKFMVYLQKENIIDESGMPKERFSAEFPKEGPSILRIQQVVRGDSAAYFCASSLDPPPGNTIYFGEGSWLTVV.

The rearrangement uses TRBV18 and TRBJ2-4, with D perhaps matching TRBD1 (6 bases). The CDR3 is made up of 17 amino acids. Germline CDR1 KGHSH, CDR2 LQKENI. V lost 3 bases, J lost 0 bases, and 15 bases lay in between. CDR3 nucleotides: TGTGCCAGCTCACCCCCCGGACAGCTACTAGCCAAAAACATTCAGTACTTC. Its protein product is CASSPPGQLLAKNIQYF.

The CDR3 sequence: CASSQAGQGWETQYF. As DNA, the CDR3 is TGTGCCAGCAGCCAAGCGGGACAGGGCTGGGAGACCCAGTACTTC. The V gene is TRBV14, the J gene TRBJ2-5; 9 nucleotides agree with TRBD1. The length of the CDR3 is 15 residues. Per germline, CDR1 SGHDN and CDR2 FVKESK. V lost 1 base to trimming and J lost 5 bases; unmatched junction nucleotides: 5.

V and J are TRBV2 and TRBJ2-5; D might be TRBD1 or TRBD2, each matching 5 bases. V lost 7 bases and J lost 4, with 13 bases in between. This CDR3 has 13 residues. Germline V gene data show CDR1 as SNHLY and CDR2 as FYNNEI. The CDR3 loop reads CASNEGWGETQYF. In nucleotides, the CDR3 is TGTGCCAGCAATGAGGGGTGGGGAGAGACCCAGTACTTC.

V gene TRBV19 combines with J gene TRBJ1-1, with D unclear. This CDR3 is 15 amino acids long. The V and J ends lost 0 bases and 1 base respectively, with 9 bases between them. Germline V gene lookup returns CDR1 LNHDA and CDR2 SQIVND (reference sequence). CDR3 sequence (DNA): TGTGCCAGTAGTATAGATCTTGGCAGGAACACTGAAGCTTTCTTT. Protein: CASSIDLGRNTEAFF.

The CDR3 bases are TGTGCCAGCTCACCACCTGACATATTACTCCAAGAGACCCAGTACTTC. Encoded protein: CASSPPDILLQETQYF. The V call is TRBV18, the J call TRBJ2-5; D gene ambiguous. CDR3 length: 16 residues. Per the germline V gene, CDR1 is KGHSH and CDR2 is LQKENI. Trimming stripped 0 bases from V and 1 base from J, with 12 bases between.

In its sample, this clone was seen a few times. The V gene is TRBV28, the J gene TRBJ1-2, with 7 positions matching TRBD1. V shed 2 bases and J 8 bases; nucleotides not matched to a gene: 8. The CDR3 spans 14 residues. CDR1 MDHEN and CDR2 SYDVKM come from the germline V gene. This CDR3 is CASSLEGRGDGYTF. Here the CDR3 DNA reads TGTGCCAGCAGTTTAGAAGGCAGGGGGGACGGCTACACCTTC.

The V and J genes are TRBV11-3 and TRBJ2-1; 9 nucleotides line up with TRBD2. The junction had 11 bases not matched to a gene; V was cut back by 5 bases and J by 6 bases. CDR1 and CDR2 from the germline V gene are SGHNT and YENEEA. The CDR3 extends over 16 amino acids. Written as DNA, the CDR3 is TGTGCCAGCAGCCCCCAGGGGGTTAGCGGGAGCAATGAGCAGTTCTTC. Translating it yields CASSPQGVSGSNEQFF.